These 19 T cell receptor beta chains originate from one sample sequenced in a study of blood T cell repertoires in COVID-19. Assay used: immunoSEQ multiplex PCR; TCRdb lists only in-frame clones, some missing. There are about 47,000 clones in the sample; roughly 80% occur only once, and under 3% lies in the top ten. The sequenced material came from peripheral blood. These TCRs come from a man aged 45-65 years with acute or convalescent COVID-19.

J is TRBJ1-2 and V is TRBV4-1; D possibly corresponds to TRBD1 (6 bases). There are 12 residues in the CDR3. With 3 bases removed from V and 8 bases from J, the gap between germline ends came to 10 bases. From germline, CDR1 is MGHRA and CDR2 YSYEKL. As DNA, the CDR3 is TGCGCCAGCAGCCAGACAGGCTGGGGCTACACCTTC. Translation gives CASSQTGWGYTF.

The chain couples TRBV6-5 to TRBJ2-2; TRBD1 might be the D (5 bases). The germline gives CDR1 MNHEY, CDR2 SVGAGI. The V end lost 2 bases, the J end lost 1 base, and 8 bases lay between the germline ends. This CDR3 spans 15 amino acids. DNA for the CDR3: TGTGCCAGCAGTTACAAAGGGGTGAACACCGGGGAGCTGTTTTTT. The encoded protein is CASSYKGVNTGELFF.

The chain combines TRBV7-9 with TRBJ1-6; D gene ambiguous. Germline V CDR1 and CDR2: SEHNR, FQNEAQ (reference sequence). V was trimmed by 5 bases and J by 9 bases, leaving 14 bases between them. The CDR3 length is 14 residues. This chain's CDR3 is CASSPGIRGSPLHF. As DNA, the CDR3 is TGTGCCAGCAGCCCCGGGATACGAGGTTCACCCCTCCACTTT. The whole variable domain, remainder taken from reference TRBV7-9 and TRBJ1-6, is DTGVSQNPRHKITKRGQNVTFRCDPISEHNRLYWYRQTLGQGPEFLTYFQNEAQLEKSRLLSDRFSAERPKGSFSTLEIQRTEQGDSAMYLCASSPGIRGSPLHFGNGTRLTVT.

The chain combines TRBV7-3 with TRBJ2-2, with 13 positions matching TRBD2. Germline V gene data show CDR1 as SGHTA and CDR2 as FQGTGA. Trimming at V came to 5 bases and at J to 8 bases, leaving 8 bases not matched to a gene. This CDR3 has 16 residues. CDR3: CASSRAGTSGTGELFF. The DNA of the CDR3 is TGTGCCAGCAGCCGAGCCGGGACTAGCGGGACGGGGGAGCTGTTTTTT. The entire variable domain, with the rest obtained from reference TRBV7-3 and TRBJ2-2, is as follows: GAGVSQTPSNKVTEKGKYVELRCDPISGHTALYWYRQSLGQGPEFLIYFQGTGAADDSGLPNDRFFAVRPEGSVSTLKIQRTERGDSAVYLCASSRAGTSGTGELFFGEGSRLTVL.

The chain has TRBV27 and TRBJ1-2, with D possibly TRBD1 on 6 matching bases. Trimming cost V 4 bases and J 4 bases, with 13 bases left between them. The V gene's germline CDR1 is MNHEY and CDR2 SMNVEV (reference sequence). The CDR3 sequence is 14 residues long. CDR3 DNA sequence: TGTGCCAGCAGTTCCGGACAGACCCTCTATGGCTACACCTTC. This encodes CASSSGQTLYGYTF.

This chain links TRBV25-1 with TRBJ2-1; weak D call: TRBD1 (8 bases). The length of the CDR3 is 16 residues. Germline lookup yields CDR1 MGHDK and CDR2 SYGVNS. V was trimmed by 3 bases and J by 7 bases, leaving 19 bases between them. The DNA for the CDR3 is TGTGCCAGCAGTGACCTAACAGGACAGGGAGGGAATGAGCAGTTCTTC. Amino acid sequence: CASSDLTGQGGNEQFF. Using reference TRBV25-1 and TRBJ2-1 for the parts outside the CDR3, the full variable domain is EADIYQTPRYLVIGTGKKITLECSQTMGHDKMYWYQQDPGMELHLIHYSYGVNSTEKGDLSSESTVSRIRTEHFPLTLESARPSHTSQYLCASSDLTGQGGNEQFFGPGTRLTVL.

This chain connects TRBV10-1 to TRBJ2-1, with unresolved D. V gave up 3 bases and J gave up 7 bases, with 10 bases separating them. This CDR3 comprises 13 residues. In germline, CDR1 is WNHNN, CDR2 SYGVQD (reference sequence). The DNA for the CDR3 is TGCGCCAGCAGTGATCGCGGCCGTAATGAGCAGTTCTTC. It specifies CASSDRGRNEQFF.

This chain joins TRBV19 and TRBJ1-1; D remains ambiguous. Trimming removed 5 bases from V and 0 bases from J, with 7 bases in between. CDR1 is LNHDA, CDR2 SQIVND, per germline (reference sequence). This CDR3 has 13 amino acids. CDR3 region: CASSDLLNTEAFF. The CDR3 DNA reads TGTGCCAGTAGTGATCTATTGAACACTGAAGCTTTCTTT.

The J gene is TRBJ1-3, the V gene TRBV6-1; a possible D gene is TRBD1 (5 bases). The CDR3 has 15 residues. V lost 3 bases and J 4 bases, leaving 13 bases between the germline ends. Germline assignment: CDR1 MNHNS and CDR2 SASEGT. The CDR3 spells CASSDAQGIGNTIYF. Here the CDR3 DNA reads TGTGCCAGCAGTGATGCTCAGGGCATAGGAAACACCATATATTTT.

The chain couples TRBV27 to TRBJ2-7; TRBD2 matches 10 bases. V trimming: 4 bases; J trimming: 5 bases; junction bases outside the gene matches: 5. This CDR3 contains 14 residues. CDR1 is MNHEY, CDR2 SMNVEV, per germline (reference sequence). The DNA for the CDR3 is TGTGCCAGCAGTTCACTAGCGGGATACGACGAGCAGTACTTC. It codes for CASSSLAGYDEQYF.

This clone was observed a few times. The rearrangement links TRBV6-5 to TRBJ1-1, with TRBD1 matching over 7 bases. This CDR3 is 14 amino acids long. J was trimmed by 0 bases and V by 6 bases; bases with no gene match: 4. The germline V gene has CDR1 MNHEY and CDR2 SVGAGI. CDR3 in amino acids: CASRTGAMNTEAFF. Written as DNA, the CDR3 is TGTGCCAGCAGAACAGGGGCAATGAACACTGAAGCTTTCTTT.

The chain combines TRBV2 with TRBJ1-3; 7 positions agree with TRBD1. The V gene's germline CDR1 is SNHLY and CDR2 FYNNEI. Trimming took 1 base from V and 2 from J; bases not matched to a gene: 2. There are 15 residues in the CDR3. CDR3 region: CASSEGTGAGNTIYF. CDR3 nucleotide sequence: TGTGCCAGCAGTGAAGGAACAGGGGCTGGAAACACCATATATTTT.

This chain uses TRBV6-6 with TRBJ1-5; maybe TRBD1 (5 bases). This CDR3 is 16 amino acids long. CDR1 is MNHNY, CDR2 SVGAGI, per germline (reference sequence). V lost 2 bases, J lost 5 bases, and 16 bases lay in between. The CDR3 coding sequence is TGTGCCAGCAGTTACCAAACAGGTGCCGGTGATCAGCCCCAGCATTTT. As protein: CASSYQTGAGDQPQHF.

The V and J genes are TRBV7-2 and TRBJ1-4; possible D gene TRBD1, 6 bases. CDR1 is SGHTA, CDR2 FQGNSA, per germline. V was trimmed by 5 bases and J by 0 bases, leaving 13 bases between them. CDR3 size: 16 residues. Written as DNA, the CDR3 is TGTGCCAGCAGCCCCAGGACAGCAGCAACTAATGAAAAACTGTTTTTT. Translating gives CASSPRTAATNEKLFF. The variable domain in full, completed from reference TRBV7-2 and TRBJ1-4, reads GAGVSQSPSNKVTEKGKDVELRCDPISGHTALYWYRQSLGQGLEFLIYFQGNSAPDKSGLPSDRFSAERTGGSVSTLTIQRTQQEDSAVYLCASSPRTAATNEKLFFGSGTQLSVL.

The CDR3 loop reads CASSYKPDRVNQPQHF. The CDR3 nucleotides are TGTGCCAGCAGTTACAAACCAGACAGGGTCAATCAGCCCCAGCATTTT. The chain uses TRBV28 and TRBJ1-5; TRBD1 matches 7 bases. This CDR3 is built from 16 residues. After removal of 4 bases from V and 3 bases from J, the junction contained 9 bases not matched to a gene. CDR1 and CDR2 (germline): MDHEN, SYDVKM.

The V and J genes are TRBV18 and TRBJ1-6; 9 nucleotides align to TRBD1. Unmatched junction bases numbered 3, after V lost 6 bases and J lost 9 bases. The CDR3 loop spans 13 amino acids. CDR1 and CDR2 from the germline V gene are KGHSH and LQKENI. The CDR3 spells CASSRDRASPLHF. The CDR3, as DNA: TGTGCCAGCTCCCGGGACAGGGCTTCACCCCTCCACTTT.

The chain combines TRBV5-8 with TRBJ2-2, with D tentatively TRBD1 (6 bases). CDR1 is SGHTS, CDR2 YDEGEE, per germline. V was cut by 3 bases and J by 4 bases, with 16 bases left in between. The CDR3 is 16 residues long. Written as DNA, the CDR3 is TGTGCCAGCAGCTGGTGGCTGGGGGCGGGCACCGGGGAGCTGTTTTTT. It yields the protein CASSWWLGAGTGELFF.

By share, this clone counts as medium-sized. The rearrangement uses TRBV7-8 and TRBJ2-7, with D tentatively TRBD2 (5 bases). Trimming cost V 1 base and J 0 bases, with 13 bases left between them. Germline loops: CDR1 SGHVS, CDR2 FQNEAQ. CDR3 size: 16 residues. CDR3 coding DNA: TGTGCCAGCAGCTTAGTGGCGACTACTCCCTCCTACGAGCAGTACTTC. Amino acid sequence: CASSLVATTPSYEQYF. Looking up the rest from reference TRBV7-8 and TRBJ2-7 gives the full variable domain: GAGVSQSPRYKVAKRGQDVALRCDPISGHVSLFWYQQALGQGPEFLTYFQNEAQLDKSGLPSDRFFAERPEGSVSTLKIQRTQQEDSAVYLCASSLVATTPSYEQYFGPGTRLTVT.

This chain joins TRBV19 and TRBJ2-5; 7 bases are shared with TRBD2. With V trimmed by 5 bases and J by 5 bases, 17 bases remained unmatched. There are 17 residues in the CDR3. Per the germline V gene, CDR1 is LNHDA and CDR2 is SQIVND (reference sequence). CDR3 nucleotide sequence: TGTGCCAGTAGTCTCAGCGGGACGGACTACACCCGGGAGACCCAGTACTTC. This codes for CASSLSGTDYTRETQYF.